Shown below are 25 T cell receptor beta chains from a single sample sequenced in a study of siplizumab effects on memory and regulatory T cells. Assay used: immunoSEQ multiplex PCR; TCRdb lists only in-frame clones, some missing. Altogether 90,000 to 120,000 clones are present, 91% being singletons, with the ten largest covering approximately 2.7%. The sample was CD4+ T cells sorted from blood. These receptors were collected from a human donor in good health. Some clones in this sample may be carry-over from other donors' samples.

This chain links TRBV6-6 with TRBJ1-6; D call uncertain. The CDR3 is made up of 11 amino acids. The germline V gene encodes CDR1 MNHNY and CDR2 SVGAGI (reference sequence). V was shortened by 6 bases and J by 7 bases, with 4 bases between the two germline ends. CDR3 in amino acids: CASSQNSPLHF. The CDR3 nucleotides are TGTGCCAGCAGCCAGAATTCACCCCTCCACTTT.

The CDR3 DNA reads TGTGCCAGCAGCTTTAGCGGGCGCTCCTACAATGAGCAGTTCTTC. Its protein product is CASSFSGRSYNEQFF. The chain carries TRBV7-3 and TRBJ2-1, with TRBD2 identical over 7 bases. Germline V gene sequence: CDR1 SGHTA, CDR2 FQGTGA. This CDR3 spans 15 amino acids. The trim removed 3 bases at V and 0 bases at J, leaving 2 bases unmatched.

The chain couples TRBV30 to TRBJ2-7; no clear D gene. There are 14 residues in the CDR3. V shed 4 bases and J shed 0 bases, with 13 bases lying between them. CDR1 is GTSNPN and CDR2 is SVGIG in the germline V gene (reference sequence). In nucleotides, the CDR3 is TGTGCCTGGACCTCGGCTCCCAGCTCCTACGAGCAGTACTTC. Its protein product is CAWTSAPSSYEQYF.

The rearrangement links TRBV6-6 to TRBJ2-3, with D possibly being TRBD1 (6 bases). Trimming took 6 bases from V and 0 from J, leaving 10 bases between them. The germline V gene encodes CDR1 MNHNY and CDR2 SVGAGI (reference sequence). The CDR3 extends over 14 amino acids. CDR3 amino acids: CASRVGGSTDTQYF. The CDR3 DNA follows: TGTGCCAGCAGGGTAGGGGGAAGCACAGATACGCAGTATTTT.

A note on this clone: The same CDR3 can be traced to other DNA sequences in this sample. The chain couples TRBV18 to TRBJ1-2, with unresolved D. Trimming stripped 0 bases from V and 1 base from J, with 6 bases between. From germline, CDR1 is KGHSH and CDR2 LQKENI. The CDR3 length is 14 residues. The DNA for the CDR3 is TGTGCCAGCTCACCACCGACGGTTAACTATGGCTACACCTTC. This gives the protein CASSPPTVNYGYTF.

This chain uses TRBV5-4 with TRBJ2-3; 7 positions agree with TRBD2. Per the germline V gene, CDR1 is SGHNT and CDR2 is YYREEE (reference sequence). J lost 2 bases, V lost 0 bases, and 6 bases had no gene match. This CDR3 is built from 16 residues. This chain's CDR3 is CASSLGQLAYTDTQYF. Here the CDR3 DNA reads TGTGCCAGCAGCTTGGGCCAACTAGCGTACACAGATACGCAGTATTTT.

The CDR3 sequence: CASSTMNTEAFF. The CDR3 nucleotides are TGTGCCAGCAGCACTATGAACACTGAAGCTTTCTTT. V usage is TRBV14 and J usage is TRBJ1-1; D is ambiguous. Germline CDR1 SGHDN, CDR2 FVKESK. Trimming left V 5 bases short and J 0 bases short, with 4 bases between. The CDR3 spans 12 residues.

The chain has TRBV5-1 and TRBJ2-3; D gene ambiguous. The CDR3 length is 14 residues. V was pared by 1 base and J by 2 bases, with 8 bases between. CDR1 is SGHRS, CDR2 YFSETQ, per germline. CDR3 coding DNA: TGCGCCAGCAGCTTGTTACAGCCCACAGATACGCAGTATTTT. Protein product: CASSLLQPTDTQYF.

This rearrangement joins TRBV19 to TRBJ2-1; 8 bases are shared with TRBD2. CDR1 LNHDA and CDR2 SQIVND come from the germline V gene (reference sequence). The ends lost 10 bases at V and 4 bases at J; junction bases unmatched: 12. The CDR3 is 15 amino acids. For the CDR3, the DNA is TGTGCCACCCGGCCGAGGCGGGAGGATTACAATGAGCAGTTCTTC. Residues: CATRPRREDYNEQFF.

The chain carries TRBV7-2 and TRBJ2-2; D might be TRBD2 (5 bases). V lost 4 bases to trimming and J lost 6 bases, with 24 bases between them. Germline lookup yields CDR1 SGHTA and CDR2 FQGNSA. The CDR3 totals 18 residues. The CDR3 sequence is CASSSLRGRTGPAGELFF. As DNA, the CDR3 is TGTGCCAGCAGCTCACTACGGGGTCGAACGGGTCCAGCCGGGGAGCTGTTTTTT.

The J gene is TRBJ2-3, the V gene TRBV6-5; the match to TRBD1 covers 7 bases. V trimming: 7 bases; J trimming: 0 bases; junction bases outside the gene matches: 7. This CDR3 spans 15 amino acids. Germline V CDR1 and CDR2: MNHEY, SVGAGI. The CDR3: CASNTQQGSTDTQYF. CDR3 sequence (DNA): TGTGCCAGCAATACCCAACAGGGGAGCACAGATACGCAGTATTTT.

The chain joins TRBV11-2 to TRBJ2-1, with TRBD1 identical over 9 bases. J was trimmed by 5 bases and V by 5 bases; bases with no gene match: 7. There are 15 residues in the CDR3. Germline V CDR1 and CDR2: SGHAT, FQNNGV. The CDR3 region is CASSRWGQGNNEQFF. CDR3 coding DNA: TGTGCCAGCAGCCGATGGGGACAGGGAAACAATGAGCAGTTCTTC.

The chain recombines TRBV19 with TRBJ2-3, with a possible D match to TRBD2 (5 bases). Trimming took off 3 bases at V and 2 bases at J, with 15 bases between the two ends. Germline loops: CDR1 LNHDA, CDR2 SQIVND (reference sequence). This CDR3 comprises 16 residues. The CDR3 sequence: CASSISEGWDTDTQYF. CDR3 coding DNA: TGTGCCAGTAGTATTTCAGAGGGTTGGGACACAGATACGCAGTATTTT.

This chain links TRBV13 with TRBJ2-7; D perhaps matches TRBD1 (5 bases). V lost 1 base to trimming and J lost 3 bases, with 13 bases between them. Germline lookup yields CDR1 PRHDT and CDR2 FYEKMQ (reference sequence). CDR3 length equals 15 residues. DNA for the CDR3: TGTGCCAGCAGCTTAGCCGCAGGGAAATACTACGAGCAGTACTTC. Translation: CASSLAAGKYYEQYF.

This CDR3 reads CAIDSPGQGDDTQYF. The CDR3 DNA sequence: TGTGCCATCGACTCCCCGGGACAGGGGGACGATACGCAGTATTTT. This chain connects TRBV10-3 to TRBJ2-3; 11 bases align to TRBD1. This CDR3 region has 15 residues. The germline V gene encodes CDR1 ENHRY and CDR2 SYGVKD. V dropped 8 bases and J dropped 6; count of bases not matched to a gene: 10.

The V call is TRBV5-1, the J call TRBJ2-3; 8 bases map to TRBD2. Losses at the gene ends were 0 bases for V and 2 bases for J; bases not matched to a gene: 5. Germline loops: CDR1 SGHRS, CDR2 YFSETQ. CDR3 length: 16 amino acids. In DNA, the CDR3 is TGCGCCAGCAGCTTGGAACTACTAGCGGACACAGATACGCAGTATTTT. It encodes CASSLELLADTDTQYF.

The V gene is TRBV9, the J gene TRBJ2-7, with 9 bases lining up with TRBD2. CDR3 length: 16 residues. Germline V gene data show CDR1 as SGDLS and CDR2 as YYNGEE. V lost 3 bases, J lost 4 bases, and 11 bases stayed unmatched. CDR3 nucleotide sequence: TGTGCCAGCAGCGCCCGCTCTAGCGGGACTTTATACGAGCAGTACTTC. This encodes CASSARSSGTLYEQYF.

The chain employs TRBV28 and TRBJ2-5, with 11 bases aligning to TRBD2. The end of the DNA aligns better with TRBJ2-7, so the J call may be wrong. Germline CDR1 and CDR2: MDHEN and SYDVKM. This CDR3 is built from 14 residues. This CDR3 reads CASRIAGGSYEQYF. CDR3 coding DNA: TGTGCCAGCCGCATAGCGGGGGGGTCCTACGAGCAGTACTTC.

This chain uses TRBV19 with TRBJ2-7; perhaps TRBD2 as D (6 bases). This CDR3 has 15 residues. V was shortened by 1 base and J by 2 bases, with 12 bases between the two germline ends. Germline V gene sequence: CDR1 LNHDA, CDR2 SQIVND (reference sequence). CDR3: CASSIAASDTYEQYF. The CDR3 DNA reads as TGTGCCAGTAGTATAGCTGCTAGCGACACCTACGAGCAGTACTTC. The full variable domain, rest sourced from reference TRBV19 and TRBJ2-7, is DGGITQSPKYLFRKEGQNVTLSCEQNLNHDAMYWYRQDPGQGLRLIYYSQIVNDFQKGDIAEGYSVSREKKESFPLTVTSAQKNPTAFYLCASSIAASDTYEQYFGPGTRLTVT.

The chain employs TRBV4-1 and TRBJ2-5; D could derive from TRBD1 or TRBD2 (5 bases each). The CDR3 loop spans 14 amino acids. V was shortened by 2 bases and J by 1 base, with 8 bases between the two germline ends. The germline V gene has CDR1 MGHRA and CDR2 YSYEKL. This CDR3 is CASSQPGTQETQYF. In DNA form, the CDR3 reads TGCGCCAGCAGCCAACCCGGGACCCAAGAGACCCAGTACTTC.

CDR3 sequence reads: CASSLVPVNTEAFF. The CDR3 coding sequence is TGTGCCAGCAGCTTGGTCCCGGTCAACACTGAAGCTTTCTTT. J is TRBJ1-1 and V is TRBV5-4; D remains unclear. V was pared by 0 bases and J by 2 bases, with 8 bases between. CDR1 and CDR2 (germline): SGHNT, YYREEE (reference sequence). The CDR3 extends over 14 amino acids.

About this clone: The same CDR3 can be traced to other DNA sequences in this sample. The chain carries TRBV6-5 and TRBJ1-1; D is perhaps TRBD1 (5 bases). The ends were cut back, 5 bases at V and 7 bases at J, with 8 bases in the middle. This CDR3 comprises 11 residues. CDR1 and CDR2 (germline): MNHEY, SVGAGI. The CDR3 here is CASSRQGEAFF. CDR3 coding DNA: TGTGCCAGCAGTAGGCAGGGTGAAGCTTTCTTT.

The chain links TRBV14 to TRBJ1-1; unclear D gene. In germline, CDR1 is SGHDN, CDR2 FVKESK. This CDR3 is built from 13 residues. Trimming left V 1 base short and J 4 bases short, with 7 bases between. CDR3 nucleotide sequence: TGTGCCAGCAGCCAAGGAGTGGTCACTGAAGCTTTCTTT. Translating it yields CASSQGVVTEAFF.

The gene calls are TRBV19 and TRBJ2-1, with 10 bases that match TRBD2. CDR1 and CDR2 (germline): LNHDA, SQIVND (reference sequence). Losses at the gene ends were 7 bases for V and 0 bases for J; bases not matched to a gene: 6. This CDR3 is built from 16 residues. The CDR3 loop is CASTSGSLVSYNEQFF. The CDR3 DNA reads TGTGCCAGTACTAGCGGGAGTTTGGTCTCCTACAATGAGCAGTTCTTC.

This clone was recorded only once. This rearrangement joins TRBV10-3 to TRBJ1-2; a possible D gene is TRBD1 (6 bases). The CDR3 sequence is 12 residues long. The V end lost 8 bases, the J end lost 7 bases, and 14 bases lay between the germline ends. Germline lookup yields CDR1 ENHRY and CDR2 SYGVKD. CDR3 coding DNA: TGTGCCATCCGGGACACCCAAGCTGGCTACACCTTC. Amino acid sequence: CAIRDTQAGYTF.